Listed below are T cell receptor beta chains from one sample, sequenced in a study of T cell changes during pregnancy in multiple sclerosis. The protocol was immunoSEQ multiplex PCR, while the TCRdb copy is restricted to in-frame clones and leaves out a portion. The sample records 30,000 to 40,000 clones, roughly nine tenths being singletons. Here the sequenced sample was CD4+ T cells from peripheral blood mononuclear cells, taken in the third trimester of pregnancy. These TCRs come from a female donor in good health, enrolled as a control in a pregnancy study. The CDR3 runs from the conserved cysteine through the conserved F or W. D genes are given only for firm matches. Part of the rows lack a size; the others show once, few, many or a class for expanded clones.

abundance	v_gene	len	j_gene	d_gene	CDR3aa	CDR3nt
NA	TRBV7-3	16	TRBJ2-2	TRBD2	CASSLVSGGSTGELFF	TGTGCCAGCAGCTTAGTTAGCGGGGGGAGCACCGGGGAGCTGTTTTTT
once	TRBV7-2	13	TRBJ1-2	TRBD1	CASSLKTGDGYTF	TGTGCCAGCAGCTTAAAAACAGGGGATGGCTACACCTTC
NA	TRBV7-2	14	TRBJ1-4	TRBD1	CASSLDRANEKLFF	TGTGCCAGCAGCCTCGACAGGGCCAATGAAAAACTGTTTTTT
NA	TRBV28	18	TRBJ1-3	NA	CASSQPRGRVPSGNTIYF	TGTGCCAGCAGCCAGCCCCGCGGCAGGGTTCCCTCTGGAAACACCATATATTTT
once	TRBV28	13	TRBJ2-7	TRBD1	CASGTGGDYEQYF	TGTGCCAGCGGGACAGGGGGAGACTACGAGCAGTACTTC
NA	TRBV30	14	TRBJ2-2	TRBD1	CAWSVDRGTGELFF	TGTGCCTGGAGTGTTGACAGGGGGACCGGGGAGCTGTTTTTT
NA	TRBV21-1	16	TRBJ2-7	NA	CASSKVPPRERDEQYF	TGTGCCAGCAGCAAAGTTCCCCCGAGGGAGAGAGACGAGCAGTACTTC
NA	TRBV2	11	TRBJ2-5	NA	CASTTEVTQYF	TGTGCCAGCACGACCGAGGTGACCCAGTACTTC
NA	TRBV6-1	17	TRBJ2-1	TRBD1	CASSGPPGQGRYNEQFF	TGTGCCAGCAGTGGGCCTCCGGGACAGGGTCGGTACAATGAGCAGTTCTTC
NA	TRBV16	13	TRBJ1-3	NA	CASSLHSGNTIYF	TGTGCCAGCAGCCTCCACTCTGGAAACACCATATATTTT
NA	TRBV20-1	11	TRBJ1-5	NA	CSAPLGQPQHF	TGCAGTGCTCCGCTCGGTCAGCCCCAGCATTTT
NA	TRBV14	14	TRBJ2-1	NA	CASSLIGTLNEQFF	TGTGCCAGCAGCCTGATCGGGACTCTAAATGAGCAGTTCTTC
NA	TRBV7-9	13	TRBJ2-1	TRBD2	CASRRGGAGEQFF	TGTGCCAGCAGGCGCGGGGGGGCGGGGGAGCAGTTCTTC
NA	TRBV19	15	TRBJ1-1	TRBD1	CASSPGQGRDTEAFF	TGTGCCAGTAGTCCAGGACAGGGAAGAGACACTGAAGCTTTCTTT
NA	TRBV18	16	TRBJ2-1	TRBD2	CASSPRLAGAANEQFF	TGTGCCAGCTCACCAAGGCTAGCGGGAGCCGCCAATGAGCAGTTCTTC
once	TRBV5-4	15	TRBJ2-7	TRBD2	CASSQLAGGSYEQYF	TGTGCCAGCAGCCAACTAGCGGGAGGTTCCTACGAGCAGTACTTC
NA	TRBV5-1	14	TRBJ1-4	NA	CASSLGQGSEKLFF	TGCGCCAGCAGCTTGGGGCAGGGCAGTGAAAAACTGTTTTTT
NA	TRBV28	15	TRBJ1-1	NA	CASSYLGGGITEAFF	TGTGCCAGCTCCTACCTGGGGGGAGGGATAACTGAAGCTTTCTTT
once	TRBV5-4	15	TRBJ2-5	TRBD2	CASSRGGGLQETQYF	TGTGCCAGCAGCCGGGGCGGGGGGCTTCAAGAGACCCAGTACTTC
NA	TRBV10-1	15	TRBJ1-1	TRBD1	CASSESNTGGTEAFF	TGCGCCAGCAGTGAGTCCAACACAGGGGGCACTGAAGCTTTCTTT
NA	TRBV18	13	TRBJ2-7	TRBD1	CASSPGDRAEQYF	TGTGCCAGCTCACCGGGGGACAGGGCCGAGCAGTACTTC
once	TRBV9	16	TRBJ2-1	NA	CASSAPPSGFVHEQFF	TGTGCCAGCAGCGCCCCCCCGTCGGGATTTGTCCATGAGCAGTTCTTC
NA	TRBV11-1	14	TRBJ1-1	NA	CASSLVGGDTEAFF	TGTGCCAGCAGCCTGGTGGGGGGGGACACTGAAGCTTTCTTT
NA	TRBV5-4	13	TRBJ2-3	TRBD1	CATRGLWADTQYF	TGTGCCACTAGGGGGCTCTGGGCAGATACGCAGTATTTT
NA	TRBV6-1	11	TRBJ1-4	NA	CASRAGEKLFF	TGTGCCAGCAGGGCGGGTGAAAAACTGTTTTTT
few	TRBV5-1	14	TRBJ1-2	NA	CASKLNSANYGYTF	TGCGCCAGCAAGTTAAACAGTGCTAACTATGGCTACACCTTC
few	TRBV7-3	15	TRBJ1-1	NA	CASSLTEAGRAEAFF	TGTGCCAGCAGCCTTACGGAGGCGGGAAGAGCTGAAGCTTTCTTT
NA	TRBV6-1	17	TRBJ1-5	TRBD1	CASSGRQGGYSNQPQHF	TGTGCCAGCAGTGGTAGGCAGGGGGGCTATAGCAATCAGCCCCAGCATTTT
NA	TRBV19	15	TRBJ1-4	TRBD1	CASTPLGTDAQKLFF	TGTGCCAGTACCCCCTTGGGGACAGACGCTCAAAAACTGTTTTTT
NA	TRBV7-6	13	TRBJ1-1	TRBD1	CASSNDRGEEAFF	TGTGCCAGCAGCAATGACAGGGGTGAGGAAGCTTTCTTT
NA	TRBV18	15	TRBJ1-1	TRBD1	CASSPPTGGYTEAFF	TGTGCCAGCTCACCACCTACAGGGGGTTACACTGAAGCTTTCTTT
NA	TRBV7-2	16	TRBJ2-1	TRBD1	CASRFGQGRGYNEQFF	TGTGCCAGCAGATTTGGACAGGGAAGGGGCTACAATGAGCAGTTCTTC
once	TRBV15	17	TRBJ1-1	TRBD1	CATSRVHPTGINTEAFF	TGTGCCACCAGCAGAGTTCACCCGACAGGGATCAACACTGAAGCTTTCTTT
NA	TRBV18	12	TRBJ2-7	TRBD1	CASSPTGIEQYF	TGTGCCAGCTCACCGACAGGGATCGAGCAGTACTTC
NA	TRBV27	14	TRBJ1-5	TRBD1	CASSRDRVDQPQHF	TGTGCCAGCAGTCGGGACAGGGTGGATCAGCCCCAGCATTTT
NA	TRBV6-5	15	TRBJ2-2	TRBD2	CASTLGLENTGELFF	TGTGCCAGCACTTTAGGACTAGAGAACACCGGGGAGCTGTTTTTT
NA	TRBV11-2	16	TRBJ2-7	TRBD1	CASSLDQDRGFNEQYF	TGTGCCAGCAGCTTAGATCAGGACAGGGGTTTCAACGAGCAGTACTTC
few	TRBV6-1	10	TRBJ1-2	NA	CAVQLYGYTF	TGTGCCGTACAGCTCTATGGCTACACCTTC
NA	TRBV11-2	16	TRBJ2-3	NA	CASSPRTGSGTDTQYF	TGTGCCAGCAGCCCCCGGACTGGTAGTGGCACAGATACGCAGTATTTT
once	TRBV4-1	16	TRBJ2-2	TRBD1	CASSHLSTGVSGELFF	TGCGCCAGCAGCCACCTCTCAACAGGGGTTAGCGGGGAGCTGTTTTTT
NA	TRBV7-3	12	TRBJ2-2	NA	CASSLGAGELFF	TGTGCCAGCAGCTTAGGGGCGGGGGAGCTGTTTTTT
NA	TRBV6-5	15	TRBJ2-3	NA	CASSYSPGVGDTQYF	TGTGCCAGCAGTTACTCCCCGGGAGTGGGAGATACGCAGTATTTT
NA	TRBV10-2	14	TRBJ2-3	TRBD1	CASKRTGGTDTQYF	TGCGCCAGCAAGAGGACAGGGGGAACAGATACGCAGTATTTT
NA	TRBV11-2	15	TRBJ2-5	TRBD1	CASSWGTGVQETQYF	TGTGCCAGCAGCTGGGGGACAGGGGTACAAGAGACCCAGTACTTC
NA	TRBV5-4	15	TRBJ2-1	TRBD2	CASSLRSGGYNEQFF	TGTGCCAGCAGCTTGCGTAGCGGGGGATACAATGAGCAGTTCTTC
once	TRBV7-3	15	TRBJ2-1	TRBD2	CASSQSGGAYNEQFF	TGTGCCAGCAGCCAAAGCGGGGGGGCCTACAATGAGCAGTTCTTC
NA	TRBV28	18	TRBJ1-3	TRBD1	CASTSISFGTASGNTIYF	TGTGCCAGCACCAGCATCTCCTTCGGGACAGCCTCTGGAAACACCATATATTTT
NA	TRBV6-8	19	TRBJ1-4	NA	CASRQGLGSNLQSNEKLFF	TGTGCCAGCAGACAGGGCCTCGGGTCAAATCTGCAAAGTAATGAAAAACTGTTTTTT
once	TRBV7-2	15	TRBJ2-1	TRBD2	CASSSASGSYNEQFF	TGTGCCAGCAGCTCTGCTAGCGGGAGCTACAATGAGCAGTTCTTC